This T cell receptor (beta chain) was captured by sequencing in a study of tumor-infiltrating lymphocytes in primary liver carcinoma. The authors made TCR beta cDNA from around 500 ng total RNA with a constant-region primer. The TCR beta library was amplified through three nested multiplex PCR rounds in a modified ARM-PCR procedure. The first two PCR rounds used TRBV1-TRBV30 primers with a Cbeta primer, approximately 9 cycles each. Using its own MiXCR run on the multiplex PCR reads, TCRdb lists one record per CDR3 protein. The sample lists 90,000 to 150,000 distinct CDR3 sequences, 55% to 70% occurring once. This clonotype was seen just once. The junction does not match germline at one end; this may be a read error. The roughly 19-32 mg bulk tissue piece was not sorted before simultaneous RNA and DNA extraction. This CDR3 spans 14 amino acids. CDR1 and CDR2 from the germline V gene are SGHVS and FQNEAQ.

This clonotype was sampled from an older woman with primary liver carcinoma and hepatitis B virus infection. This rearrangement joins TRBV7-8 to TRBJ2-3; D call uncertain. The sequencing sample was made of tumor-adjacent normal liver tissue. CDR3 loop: CDSSSRPRTDAQYF. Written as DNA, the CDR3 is TGTGACAGCAGCTCCCGGCCCCGCACAGATGCGCAGTATTTT.